Reported below is one T cell receptor beta chain. Its specific antigen is unknown. Per-nucleotide qualities are absent, and no much larger clonotype sits a single base away. Additional DNA sequences in this sample encode the identical CDR3. This record comes from a study of blood T cell repertoires in COVID-19 (TCRdb year 2020). Looking at the study overall: Samples from collaborators originated in the United States, Italy and Spain and spanned both the acute and convalescent phases of COVID-19. The repertoires were released in a freely available public database intended as a resource for research on the immune response to SARS-CoV-2. Sample metadata almost always included a de-identified subject ID, COVID-19 status, age in years and sex. Samples came from the ongoing ImmuneRACE study (first 160 participants) plus 1,254 subjects from 6 global collaborators. The material from the prospective study consisted of cDNA or gDNA derived from T cells, B-cell-depleted T cells, or PBMCs. The dataset comprised deeply sampled blood TCRbeta repertoires from subjects exposed to, actively infected with, or recovered from COVID-19. HLA class I and class II types, where available, came from metadata supplied by the sample provider rather than from assay-based typing.

The collaborating institutions used their own protocols to collect whole blood in K2EDTA tubes. For TCRbeta analysis, collaborators shipped samples in one of three forms: frozen whole blood, isolated PBMCs, or DNA extracted from either of those sample types. There are 14 amino acids in the CDR3, from cysteine to phenylalanine inclusive. The only DNA kept is the CDR3, 42 bases in frame from the first base. Taken from the germline V gene, the CDR1 and CDR2 loops are MNHEY and SVGAGI. Trimming at the junction amounts to 0 bases on V and 3 bases on J, and the germline ends lie 7 bases apart. Overall study results and their limits: The quantity of clinical and demographic metadata differed by source and by participant and was supplied without curation.

The immunoSEQ Assay, a bias-controlled multiplex PCR, was used to amplify TCRbeta CDR3 regions from genomic DNA. In the authors' own workflow: Nucleated cell counts per sample were estimated from amplification of reference gene primers within the assay. To quantify the absolute abundance of each unique TCRbeta CDR3 rearrangement, sequence reads were collapsed and filtered. For each sample, productive Simpson clonality was calculated by taking the square root of Simpson's diversity index across productive rearrangements. TCRdb stores this immuneACCESS table with in-frame sequences only. Part of the clones is absent; in the studies checked, under half of the shortfall reflects unresolved V genes, and no reason is known for the rest. Clone size and the V and J calls come from that table; the DNA yielded D and trimming. Recorded for this sample are just under 150,000 clones; around nine tenths of them occurred a single time. The ten largest clones capture over 8.5% of the sample.

This clonotype was sampled from a woman between 50 and 59 years old with active or convalescent COVID-19. The chain joins TRBV6-5 to TRBJ2-3; D gene: possibly TRBD2, on 5 matching bases. The sequencing input was peripheral blood. CDR3 sequence: CASSYSRDTDTQYF. In nucleotide form, the sequence is TGTGCCAGCAGTTACTCCCGGGATACAGATACGCAGTATTTT.